This T cell receptor (beta chain) was observed in a study of T cells in localized non-small cell lung cancer. The study, taken as a whole, reports: Adjacent uninvolved lung tissue had the highest T cell clonality, exceeding tumor. A median about 56 of the top 100 tumor clones appeared in adjacent lung.

Points on this clone: Its antigen is still unknown.

The germline gives CDR1 SGHDT, CDR2 YYEEEE. V shed 6 bases and J shed 6 bases, with 19 bases lying between them. CDR3 length: 15 residues. The assay was immunoSEQ multiplex PCR, and TCRdb's table has in-frame clones only and misses some. Of 70,000 to 100,000 clones listed, more than 75% are singletons. The sample was PBMCs, taken before any cancer treatment. The chain carries TRBV5-6 and TRBJ1-5; a weak D match, TRBD1 (6 bases). This receptor was taken from a woman aged 35 to 70 with stage II squamous cell lung carcinoma. CDR3 protein: CASIKRGAGAQPQHF. The DNA of the CDR3 is TGTGCCAGCATCAAAAGAGGGGCAGGGGCTCAGCCCCAGCATTTT.